What follows are 19 T cell receptor beta chains derived from one specimen sequenced in a study of shared clonotypes between healthy human individuals. The method was immunoSEQ multiplex PCR; TCRdb's version includes in-frame clones alone and lacks a portion of them. The table includes 2 million to 2.5 million clones, approximately 96% detected once. Sequences were obtained from naive CD4+ T cells sorted from blood. Subset of the sample: CD45RA+ positively selected. These receptors all stem from a man aged 18 to 29 in good health.

This clone has just a few counts. The rearrangement uses TRBV6-1 and TRBJ2-7, with TRBD1 matching 10 bases. This CDR3 region has 14 residues. The junction had 13 bases not matched to a gene; V was cut back by 8 bases and J by 9 bases. CDR1 is MNHNS and CDR2 is SASEGT in the germline V gene. The CDR3 nucleotides are TGTGCCAGCGGTAGGGGGACAGGGGAAGGAGGGCAGTACTTC. Protein: CASGRGTGEGGQYF.

The chain links TRBV2 to TRBJ1-2; 7 nucleotides agree with TRBD1. The CDR3 is 13 amino acids. V shed 7 bases, J shed 6 bases, and the junction held 8 bases outside the gene matches. Germline V CDR1 and CDR2: SNHLY, FYNNEI. The CDR3 spells CASTQTGVDGYTF. The CDR3 nucleotides read TGTGCCAGCACCCAAACAGGGGTTGATGGCTACACCTTC.

The genes are TRBV29-1 and TRBJ1-3, with D tentatively TRBD1 (5 bases). Germline assignment: CDR1 SQVTM and CDR2 ANQGSEA. This CDR3 contains 13 residues. V was pared by 3 bases and J by 4 bases, with 10 bases between. The chain's CDR3 is CSVERGLGNTIYF. The CDR3 coding sequence is TGCAGCGTTGAGCGGGGCTTGGGAAACACCATATATTTT. Drawing the rest from reference TRBV29-1 and TRBJ1-3, the complete variable domain is SAVISQKPSRDICQRGTSLTIQCQVDSQVTMMFWYRQQPGQSLTLIATANQGSEATYESGFVIDKFPISRPNLTFSTLTVSNMSPEDSSIYLCSVERGLGNTIYFGEGSWLTVV.

This CDR3 reads CASSFKTGYTEAFF. CDR3 coding DNA: TGTGCCAGCAGTTTTAAGACGGGTTACACTGAAGCTTTCTTT. The chain joins TRBV27 to TRBJ1-1; D is undetermined. Trimming took 3 bases from V and 3 from J, leaving 11 bases between them. The CDR3 consists of 14 residues. In germline, CDR1 is MNHEY, CDR2 SMNVEV (reference sequence).

CDR3 protein: CASSSGYRETEAFF. The CDR3 region has the DNA TGTGCCAGCTCATCAGGTTACCGGGAGACTGAAGCTTTCTTT. The chain couples TRBV18 to TRBJ1-1; D is unresolved. CDR3 length: 14 residues. The germline CDR1 and CDR2 sequences are KGHSH and LQKENI. The V and J ends lost 5 bases and 5 bases respectively, with 15 bases between them.

For the CDR3, the DNA is TGTGCCAGCAGGCGTCCGGGACAGGGTCTGCGTACGCAGTATTTT. Translating it yields CASRRPGQGLRTQYF. The rearrangement links TRBV11-2 to TRBJ2-3; TRBD1 agrees at 9 bases. The V gene end was trimmed by 6 bases and the J gene end by 8 bases; junction bases not matched to a gene: 12. The CDR3 consists of 15 residues. Germline V gene sequence: CDR1 SGHAT, CDR2 FQNNGV. Together with reference TRBV11-2 and TRBJ2-3, the CDR3 gives the full variable domain: EAGVAQSPRYKIIEKRQSVAFWCNPISGHATLYWYQQILGQGPKLLIQFQNNGVVDDSQLPKDRFSAERLKGVDSTLKIQPAKLEDSAVYLCASRRPGQGLRTQYFGPGTRLTVL.

This rearrangement joins TRBV20-1 to TRBJ1-2, with unresolved D. The germline V and J ends were trimmed by 5 bases and 7 bases, with 11 bases remaining between them. Germline V lookup: CDR1 DFQATT, CDR2 SNEGSKA (reference sequence). This CDR3 spans 11 amino acids. The CDR3 region is CSAWEGSGYTF. The CDR3 DNA follows: TGCAGTGCTTGGGAGGGCTCTGGCTACACCTTC.

This chain joins TRBV19 and TRBJ2-2, with D perhaps matching TRBD2 (6 bases). CDR1 and CDR2 (germline): LNHDA, SQIVND (reference sequence). V dropped 2 bases and J dropped 5 bases, with 12 bases sitting between them. CDR3 size: 15 residues. The CDR3: CASSIRGRQTGELFF. In DNA, the CDR3 is TGTGCCAGTAGTATACGAGGGAGGCAAACCGGGGAGCTGTTTTTT. Variable domain in full (rest from reference TRBV19 and TRBJ2-2): DGGITQSPKYLFRKEGQNVTLSCEQNLNHDAMYWYRQDPGQGLRLIYYSQIVNDFQKGDIAEGYSVSREKKESFPLTVTSAQKNPTAFYLCASSIRGRQTGELFFGEGSRLTVL.

This chain uses TRBV6-5 with TRBJ1-2; D might be TRBD1 (5 bases). Germline CDR1 reads MNHEY; CDR2 reads SVGAGI. The CDR3 is 13 residues long. V gave up 5 bases and J gave up 5 bases, with 12 bases separating them. The CDR3 DNA reads TGTGCCAGCAGTCAGACAGAGGGGTATGGCTACACCTTC. Amino acid sequence: CASSQTEGYGYTF.

The chain employs TRBV18 and TRBJ2-7; 8 bases fit TRBD1. Germline loops: CDR1 KGHSH, CDR2 LQKENI. The V and J ends lost 6 bases and 6 bases, in that order; junction bases with no gene match: 10. The CDR3 contains 14 residues. The CDR3: CASSHQRTGIEQYF. In DNA, the CDR3 is TGTGCCAGCTCCCACCAACGGACAGGGATCGAGCAGTACTTC.

J is TRBJ2-7 and V is TRBV2; a weak D match, TRBD1 (6 bases). Trimming left V 8 bases short and J 6 bases short, with 14 bases between. Germline-derived CDR1 and CDR2 are SNHLY and FYNNEI. The CDR3 is made up of 12 amino acids. CDR3 amino acids: CASQPQGPEQYF. The CDR3 DNA sequence: TGTGCCAGCCAACCACAGGGTCCCGAGCAGTACTTC.

The chain is built from TRBV7-2 and TRBJ2-5, with 7 bases lining up with TRBD1. Germline V gene sequence: CDR1 SGHTA, CDR2 FQGNSA. This CDR3 contains 15 residues. J lost 3 bases, V lost 5 bases, and 9 bases had no gene match. The CDR3 DNA is TGTGCCAGCAGCCGACAGGGTTTCGGGGAAGAGACCCAGTACTTC. Protein: CASSRQGFGEETQYF.

This clone has just one count. This chain joins TRBV18 and TRBJ2-3, with D possibly matching TRBD1 (6 bases). V was shortened by 3 bases and J by 0 bases, with 16 bases between the two germline ends. The germline gives CDR1 KGHSH, CDR2 LQKENI. CDR3 size: 17 residues. This CDR3 is CASSPSGQSVSTDTQYF. The CDR3 DNA is TGTGCCAGCTCACCTTCCGGACAGTCCGTCAGCACAGATACGCAGTATTTT. Together with reference TRBV18 and TRBJ2-3, the CDR3 gives the full variable domain: NAGVMQNPRHLVRRRGQEARLRCSPMKGHSHVYWYRQLPEEGLKFMVYLQKENIIDESGMPKERFSAEFPKEGPSILRIQQVVRGDSAAYFCASSPSGQSVSTDTQYFGPGTRLTVL.

This chain links TRBV5-1 with TRBJ2-2, with TRBD2 identical over 10 bases. V was pared by 0 bases and J by 1 base, with 3 bases of the junction left unmatched. CDR3 size: 17 residues. CDR1 SGHRS and CDR2 YFSETQ come from the germline V gene. CDR3 bases: TGCGCCAGCAGCTTGGGGCGGACTAGCGGGAACACCGGGGAGCTGTTTTTT. This gives the protein CASSLGRTSGNTGELFF.

The chain carries TRBV6-8 and TRBJ2-2, with TRBD2 matching over 10 bases. This CDR3 spans 16 amino acids. V lost 2 bases to trimming and J lost 4 bases; unmatched junction nucleotides: 4. Germline lookup yields CDR1 MNHGY and CDR2 SAAAGT. CDR3 DNA sequence: TGTGCCAGCAGTTACCGTCTAGCGGGAGCCACCGGGGAGCTGTTTTTT. It specifies CASSYRLAGATGELFF.

The chain joins TRBV28 to TRBJ1-1; no firm D call. The germline V and J ends were trimmed by 10 bases and 3 bases, with 24 bases remaining between them. There are 16 residues in the CDR3. The germline V gene has CDR1 MDHEN and CDR2 SYDVKM. CDR3 region: CATGYTGSWADTEAFF. The CDR3 coding sequence is TGTGCCACCGGGTATACCGGGTCCTGGGCGGACACTGAAGCTTTCTTT.

This clone was recorded only once. J is TRBJ2-3 and V is TRBV19; D is perhaps TRBD2 (6 bases). This CDR3 has 13 amino acids. Germline V gene sequence: CDR1 LNHDA, CDR2 SQIVND (reference sequence). With 7 bases removed from V and 9 bases from J, the gap between germline ends came to 17 bases. The CDR3 nucleotides read TGTGCCAGTAAGGCGGGATCCCCACGGACGCAGTATTTT. This translates into CASKAGSPRTQYF. The entire variable domain, with the rest obtained from reference TRBV19 and TRBJ2-3, is as follows: DGGITQSPKYLFRKEGQNVTLSCEQNLNHDAMYWYRQDPGQGLRLIYYSQIVNDFQKGDIAEGYSVSREKKESFPLTVTSAQKNPTAFYLCASKAGSPRTQYFGPGTRLTVL.

The CDR3 DNA is TGTGCCAGCAGCGTAGCGACAGGGGCCAACACCATATATTTT. Protein product: CASSVATGANTIYF. The chain joins TRBV9 to TRBJ1-3, with TRBD1 matching over 8 bases. Looked up from germline, CDR1 is SGDLS and CDR2 is YYNGEE. CDR3 length equals 14 residues. With 0 bases clipped from V and 7 bases from J, the junction kept 3 bases outside the gene matches.

V is TRBV28 and J is TRBJ1-2, with D possibly TRBD1 on 5 matching bases. The ends were cut back, 4 bases at V and 7 bases at J, with 13 bases in the middle. Germline loops: CDR1 MDHEN, CDR2 SYDVKM. This CDR3 region has 13 residues. CDR3 amino acids: CASSWGEGAGYTF. The CDR3 DNA reads TGTGCCAGCAGTTGGGGGGAAGGTGCTGGCTACACCTTC.